This T cell receptor beta chain stems from a study of T cell clonality in common variable immunodeficiency. The study's findings and limits: TCRbeta clonality was increased in CVID versus healthy controls. CVID patient heterogeneity limited repertoire-clinical complication correlations. T cell subpopulation sequencing would be needed to explain CVID clonality. Fewer deletions and N-nucleotide insertions were reportedly seen in common variable immunodeficiency TCR beta sequences.

Measured with immunoSEQ multiplex PCR; TCRdb has only the in-frame clones, and not every one. The sample includes 30,000 to 40,000 clones, none of them occurring once. This clone was found many times. What it recognizes is unknown. The read is 3 residues too short to cover the CDR3 end, so that end is filled in from the germline J gene. The junction had 7 bases not matched to a gene; V was cut back by 4 bases and J by 1 base. The V gene's germline CDR1 is KGHSH and CDR2 LQKENI. The CDR3 covers 16 residues. The origin of this receptor is a person aged 18 to 70 in good health. The sequenced material came from peripheral blood mononuclear cells. This chain joins TRBV18 and TRBJ2-1; 7 bases line up with TRBD1. CDR3 DNA, as far as it was read: TGTGCCAGCTCACTATATCAGGGGGATTCCTACAATGAG. Its protein is CASSLYQGDSYNE. The whole CDR3 sequence reads CASSLYQGDSYNEQFF. Filled out from reference TRBV18 and TRBJ2-1, the complete variable domain reads NAGVMQNPRHLVRRRGQEARLRCSPMKGHSHVYWYRQLPEEGLKFMVYLQKENIIDESGMPKERFSAEFPKEGPSILRIQQVVRGDSAAYFCASSLYQGDSYNEQFFGPGTRLTVL.